The 4 T cell receptor beta chains reported below all come from one sample, sequenced in a study of blood T cell repertoires in COVID-19. Generated by immunoSEQ multiplex PCR, the TCRdb table keeps only in-frame clones and is missing some. The profile covers about 160,000 clones, with around 80% appearing a single time and about 8% taken by the ten largest. The material sequenced was PBMCs or T cells enriched from blood (not recorded which). The receptors shown here come from a woman aged 50 to 60 who had recovered from COVID-19.

J is TRBJ1-5 and V is TRBV18, with TRBD1 as a possible D gene (6 bases). Deletions cut 3 bases from V and 12 bases from J, with 12 bases between. Germline-derived CDR1 and CDR2 are KGHSH and LQKENI. The CDR3 is 12 amino acids. CDR3 protein: CASSPNRVDQHF. CDR3 bases: TGTGCCAGCTCACCGAACAGGGTCGACCAGCATTTT.

This clone occurred once. This chain links TRBV11-3 with TRBJ2-7; tentatively, D is TRBD2 (6 bases). Trimming cost V 5 bases and J 1 base, with 21 bases left between them. Germline CDR1 and CDR2: SGHNT and YENEEA. This CDR3 has 17 amino acids. The CDR3 is CASSPEERAFRSYEQYF. The CDR3 region has the DNA TGTGCCAGCAGCCCAGAGGAGCGGGCCTTCCGTTCCTACGAGCAGTACTTC.

This chain connects TRBV10-2 to TRBJ1-5; maybe TRBD1 (5 bases). The CDR3 length is 16 residues. V lost 6 bases and J 2 bases, leaving 17 bases between the germline ends. Germline CDR1 is WSHSY and CDR2 is SAAADI. In DNA, the CDR3 is TGCGCCAGCAGCGTCAGGGAACATTACGGCAATCAGCCCCAGCATTTT. It specifies CASSVREHYGNQPQHF.

The chain uses TRBV18 and TRBJ2-1; 7 bases fit TRBD1. The germline CDR1 and CDR2 sequences are KGHSH and LQKENI. V trimming: 2 bases; J trimming: 6 bases; junction bases outside the gene matches: 7. The CDR3 is made up of 15 amino acids. The CDR3 reads CASSPIPRQGNEQFF. The CDR3 DNA reads as TGTGCCAGCTCACCAATCCCCCGACAGGGCAATGAGCAGTTCTTC.